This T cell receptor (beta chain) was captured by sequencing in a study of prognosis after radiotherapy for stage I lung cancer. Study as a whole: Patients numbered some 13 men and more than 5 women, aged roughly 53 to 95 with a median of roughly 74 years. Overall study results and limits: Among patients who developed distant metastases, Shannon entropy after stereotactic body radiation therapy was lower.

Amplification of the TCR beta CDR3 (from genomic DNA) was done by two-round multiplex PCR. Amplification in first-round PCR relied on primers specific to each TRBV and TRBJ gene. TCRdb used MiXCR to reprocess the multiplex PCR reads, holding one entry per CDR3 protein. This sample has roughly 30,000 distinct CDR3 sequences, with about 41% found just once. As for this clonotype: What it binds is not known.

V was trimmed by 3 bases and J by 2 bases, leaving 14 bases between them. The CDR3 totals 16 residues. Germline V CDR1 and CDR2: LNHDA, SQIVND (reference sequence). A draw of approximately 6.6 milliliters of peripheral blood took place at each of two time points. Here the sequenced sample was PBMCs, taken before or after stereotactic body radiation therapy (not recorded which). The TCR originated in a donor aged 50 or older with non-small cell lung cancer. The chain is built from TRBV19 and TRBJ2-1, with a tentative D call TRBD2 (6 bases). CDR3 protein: CASSIEGSGAYNEQFF. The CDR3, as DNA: TGTGCCAGTAGTATCGAAGGGTCGGGAGCCTACAATGAGCAGTTCTTC.